This T cell receptor (beta chain) was sequenced in a study of T cells in Graves' hyperthyroidism and ophthalmopathy. V was trimmed by 2 bases and J by 3 bases, leaving 13 bases between them. Germline lookup yields CDR1 SEHNR and CDR2 FQNEAQ (reference sequence). The CDR3 sequence is 15 residues long. This clonotype was detected ten times or more. Exclusions: uncontrolled infection, other autoimmune disease, pregnancy, lactation. Based on clinical symptoms, serum thyroxine and TRAb, thyroid ultrasound and orbital computed tomography, diagnoses were reached. Using over 8.5 ml of fresh peripheral blood, PBMCs were prepared. Amplified regions were TCR beta CDR3 sequences from RNA transcripts. Primed by the HTBI set, a first-round RT-PCR was run on the TCR CDR3. TCRdb passed the multiplex PCR reads through MiXCR, listing each CDR3 protein once. The sample records fewer than 700,000 distinct CDR3 sequences, roughly 15% being singletons.

The chain recombines TRBV7-9 with TRBJ1-1, with D tentatively TRBD1 (5 bases). The source is a woman between 18 and 29 years old with Graves' ophthalmopathy. Sequenced material: blood. CDR3 residues: CASSLYLGEYTEAFF. In DNA, the CDR3 is TGTGCCAGCAGCTTATACCTAGGGGAATACACTGAAGCTTTCTTT.